This T cell receptor (beta chain) was identified during a study of T cells after yellow fever vaccination. TCRdb recomputed calls from the 5' RACE reads with MiXCR, one row per CDR3 protein. Of 350,000 to 450,000 distinct CDR3 sequences in the sample, around 20% were seen once. With respect to this clonotype: Its specificity is not known.

The germline gives CDR1 MNHNY, CDR2 SVGAGI (reference sequence). The V gene end was trimmed by 6 bases and the J gene end by 6 bases; junction bases not matched to a gene: 5. The CDR3 has 13 amino acids. Overall study findings and caveats: Reappearing after the booster were most of the clones from primary vaccination (around 95% CD4, about 87% CD8).

The chain has TRBV6-6 and TRBJ2-4; 7 bases match TRBD1. The sample was PBMCs, taken before the yellow fever booster vaccination. The clonotype was recovered from a man between 18 and 29 years old who received the YFV17D yellow fever vaccine. In DNA form, the CDR3 reads TGTGCCAGCAGAGGGGACAGTAGAAACATTCAGTACTTC. Residues: CASRGDSRNIQYF.